The next 11 T cell receptor beta chains were all read from a single sample in a study of OX40 agonist ivuxolimab in advanced cancers. The repertoire was sequenced with immunoSEQ multiplex PCR; TCRdb's copy has only in-frame clones and lacks some. This table holds about 79,000 clones, 75% to 95% found once. The material was CD4+ or CD8+ T cells sorted from blood, obtained in a trial of the OX40 agonist ivuxolimab. These receptors all stem from an adult with an advanced solid tumor such as melanoma, head and neck, liver or kidney cancer.

This chain joins TRBV28 and TRBJ1-5, with 8 bases that match TRBD1. Germline V CDR1 and CDR2: MDHEN, SYDVKM. The CDR3 is 16 residues long. V gave up 6 bases and J gave up 4 bases; unmatched junction bases: 11. CDR3 nucleotides: TGTGCCAGCAGGATAGGTGGACAGGGAGTAAATCAGCCCCAGCATTTT. This codes for CASRIGGQGVNQPQHF.

This chain uses TRBV30 with TRBJ2-3; 9 positions agree with TRBD1. Germline CDR1 GTSNPN, CDR2 SVGIG (reference sequence). This CDR3 spans 15 amino acids. The DNA of the CDR3 is TGTGCGGGTGGTACAGGGGGCGCAGGGACAGATACGCAGTATTTT. Translation: CAGGTGGAGTDTQYF.

This chain links TRBV7-3 with TRBJ2-7; D not resolved. CDR1 SGHTA and CDR2 FQGTGA come from the germline V gene. This CDR3 comprises 14 residues. V gave up 5 bases and J gave up 0 bases, with 11 bases separating them. The CDR3 region is CASSASGGSYEQYF. The CDR3, as DNA: TGTGCCAGCAGCGCCTCAGGTGGCTCCTACGAGCAGTACTTC.

J is TRBJ2-1 and V is TRBV7-3; maybe TRBD2 (6 bases). The germline CDR1 and CDR2 sequences are SGHTA and FQGTGA. The CDR3 extends over 14 amino acids. V gave up 3 bases and J gave up 4 bases, with 10 bases separating them. DNA of the CDR3: TGTGCCAGCAGCTTGGGACTTGAGTACAATGAGCAGTTCTTC. It specifies CASSLGLEYNEQFF. Supplemented by reference TRBV7-3 and TRBJ2-1, the full variable domain reads GAGVSQTPSNKVTEKGKYVELRCDPISGHTALYWYRQSLGQGPEFLIYFQGTGAADDSGLPNDRFFAVRPEGSVSTLKIQRTERGDSAVYLCASSLGLEYNEQFFGPGTRLTVL.

The J gene is TRBJ1-5, the V gene TRBV10-1, with a possible D match to TRBD1 (5 bases). Germline assignment: CDR1 WNHNN and CDR2 SYGVQD (reference sequence). This CDR3 region has 14 residues. V was trimmed by 8 bases and J by 1 base, leaving 12 bases between them. CDR3 sequence (DNA): TGCGCCAGCGGCCCGGGACGCAGCAATCAGCCCCAGCATTTT. Translating it yields CASGPGRSNQPQHF.

This chain joins TRBV7-9 and TRBJ2-2; 11 bases align to TRBD1. After removal of 5 bases from V and 10 bases from J, the junction contained 9 bases not matched to a gene. The CDR3 spans 15 residues. Germline CDR1 is SEHNR and CDR2 is FQNEAQ (reference sequence). The CDR3 is CASSRGQGAEEELFF. As DNA, the CDR3 is TGTGCCAGCAGCCGAGGACAGGGGGCTGAGGAGGAGCTGTTTTTT.

The chain carries TRBV14 and TRBJ1-2; D is unresolved. From germline, CDR1 is SGHDN and CDR2 FVKESK. The CDR3 length is 13 residues. V lost 0 bases to trimming and J lost 4 bases, with 6 bases between them. For the CDR3, the DNA is TGTGCCAGCAGCCAAGAAGTCAGCTATGGCTACACCTTC. Protein sequence: CASSQEVSYGYTF. Looking up the rest from reference TRBV14 and TRBJ1-2 gives the full variable domain: EAGVTQFPSHSVIEKGQTVTLRCDPISGHDNLYWYRRVMGKEIKFLLHFVKESKQDESGMPNNRFLAERTGGTYSTLKVQPAELEDSGVYFCASSQEVSYGYTFGSGTRLTVV.

This chain links TRBV19 with TRBJ1-3; D gene uncertain. Germline CDR1 and CDR2: LNHDA and SQIVND (reference sequence). V was clipped by 6 bases and J by 0 bases, with 15 bases between them. The CDR3 length is 16 residues. The CDR3 DNA reads TGTGCCAGTAGCTCCCGAGGCTCTTTCTCTGGAAACACCATATATTTT. Translating gives CASSSRGSFSGNTIYF.

This chain joins TRBV5-1 and TRBJ2-7; D is uncertain. The germline V gene encodes CDR1 SGHRS and CDR2 YFSETQ. V lost 0 bases, J lost 2 bases, and 6 bases lay in between. The CDR3 length is 13 residues. CDR3 sequence: CASSLDQTYEQYF. The CDR3 bases are TGCGCCAGCAGCTTGGATCAAACCTACGAGCAGTACTTC.

This clone was recorded only once. J is TRBJ2-1 and V is TRBV5-1, with 13 positions matching TRBD2. V gave up 3 bases and J gave up 8 bases; unmatched junction bases: 5. The CDR3 has 15 residues. CDR1 and CDR2 from the germline V gene are SGHRS and YFSETQ. CDR3 nucleotide sequence: TGCGCCAGCAGCTACGGACTAGCGGGAGACCATGAGCAGTTCTTC. It yields the protein CASSYGLAGDHEQFF.

The chain links TRBV18 to TRBJ1-1; D is unclear. V was cut by 1 base and J by 0 bases, with 12 bases left in between. There are 16 residues in the CDR3. Germline V gene lookup returns CDR1 KGHSH and CDR2 LQKENI. CDR3 sequence reads: CASSPQKLQLNTEAFF. CDR3 sequence (DNA): TGTGCCAGCTCACCACAGAAACTACAGTTGAACACTGAAGCTTTCTTT.